This is a list of T cell receptor beta chains from one sample in a study of blood T cell repertoires in COVID-19. The assay was immunoSEQ multiplex PCR, and TCRdb's table has in-frame clones only and misses some. The sample carries about 200,000 clones, more than 80% recorded once. The sequenced material came from PBMCs or T cells enriched from blood (not recorded which). These receptors came from a woman between 18 and 29 years old who had recovered from COVID-19. Each CDR3 is given with its conserved first and last residue. Each record gives: clone size, D gene, J gene, V gene, CDR3 protein, CDR3 DNA. A D gene is named only where the DNA matches it firmly. Size values are once, few and many counts, or a class for expanded clones, and some rows have none.

>.|.|TRBJ1-5|TRBV6-5
CASSSGGENQPQHF
TGTGCCAGCAGTTCAGGAGGGGAGAATCAGCCCCAGCATTTT
>.|.|TRBJ2-2|TRBV25-1
CASSASGTYTGELFF
TGTGCCAGCAGTGCCTCCGGGACATACACCGGGGAGCTGTTTTTT
>.|TRBD1|TRBJ1-4|TRBV2
CASSEYRGGTGVQKLFF
TGTGCCAGCAGTGAATACAGAGGCGGGACAGGGGTACAAAAACTGTTTTTT
>few|TRBD1|TRBJ1-1|TRBV10-3
CAIRGTDFGMNTEAFF
TGTGCCATCAGGGGGACAGATTTCGGGATGAACACTGAAGCTTTCTTT
>.|TRBD2|TRBJ2-2|TRBV30
CAWRPASGGTGELFF
TGTGCCTGGAGGCCGGCTAGCGGGGGGACCGGGGAGCTGTTTTTT
>.|TRBD1|TRBJ1-1|TRBV7-9
CASSLTGGRRLNTEAFF
TGTGCCAGCAGCTTAACAGGGGGAAGGAGGTTGAACACTGAAGCTTTCTTT
>.|.|TRBJ1-1|TRBV4-1
CASSQLVLPNTEAFF
TGCGCCAGCAGCCAACTCGTCCTACCGAACACTGAAGCTTTCTTT
>.|.|TRBJ2-7|TRBV19
CASSPWRDRPYEQYF
TGTGCCAGTAGCCCCTGGAGGGACCGCCCCTACGAGCAGTACTTC
>.|TRBD2|TRBJ2-4|TRBV19
CASSIWTSGGQNIQYF
TGTGCCAGTAGTATCTGGACTAGCGGGGGTCAAAACATTCAGTACTTC
>.|TRBD1|TRBJ1-3|TRBV12-5
CASGLYRDRVSGNTIYF
TGTGCTAGTGGTTTGTATCGGGACAGGGTCTCTGGAAACACCATATATTTT
>.|.|TRBJ2-1|TRBV9
CASSVGGSDEQFF
TGTGCCAGCAGCGTAGGAGGGAGCGATGAGCAGTTCTTC
>.|.|TRBJ1-1|TRBV28
CASSFRGGNTEAFF
TGTGCCAGCAGTTTCCGGGGAGGGAACACTGAAGCTTTCTTT
>.|TRBD1|TRBJ2-2|TRBV2
CASGEQGGTGELFF
TGTGCCAGCGGGGAACAGGGGGGCACCGGGGAGCTGTTTTTT
>.|TRBD1|TRBJ2-1|TRBV9
CASSVGQGAGNEQFF
TGTGCCAGCAGCGTAGGTCAGGGGGCGGGAAATGAGCAGTTCTTC
>.|.|TRBJ1-2|TRBV30
CAWTFDISDGYTF
TGTGCCTGGACTTTCGACATTAGCGATGGCTACACCTTC
>.|.|TRBJ1-2|TRBV28
CASSEQNYGYTF
TGTGCCAGCAGCGAACAGAACTATGGCTACACCTTC
>.|TRBD1|TRBJ1-6|TRBV28
CASSSGQYNSPLHF
TGTGCCAGCAGTTCGGGACAGTACAATTCACCCCTCCACTTT
>once|.|TRBJ1-2|TRBV24-1
CATSDGYGYTF
TGTGCCACCAGTGACGGGTATGGCTACACCTTC
>.|TRBD1|TRBJ1-5|TRBV2
CASSLLQGRGQPQHF
TGTGCCAGCAGCCTTCTACAGGGGCGAGGCCAGCCCCAGCATTTT
>.|.|TRBJ2-5|TRBV18
CASSANPGETQYF
TGTGCCAGCTCGGCTAACCCGGGGGAGACCCAGTACTTC
>.|TRBD2|TRBJ2-5|TRBV9
CASSGRLAEETQYF
TGTGCCAGCAGCGGAAGACTAGCGGAAGAGACCCAGTACTTC
>.|TRBD1|TRBJ1-1|TRBV19
CASSIRDRGWLNTEAFF
TGTGCCAGTAGTATCCGGGACAGGGGGTGGTTGAACACTGAAGCTTTCTTT
>.|.|TRBJ1-1|TRBV19
CASISERVYTEAFF
TGTGCCAGTATCTCTGAGCGGGTTTACACTGAAGCTTTCTTT
>.|TRBD1|TRBJ1-2|TRBV4-1
CASSQWTGGDYGYTF
TGCGCCAGCAGCCAATGGACAGGGGGCGACTATGGCTACACCTTC